The 20 T cell receptor beta chains in this list originate from one sample, sequenced in a study of shared clonotypes between healthy human individuals. Produced via immunoSEQ multiplex PCR; TCRdb's table is partial and in-frame only. This sample yields approximately 2,200,000 clones, of which about 92% are seen a single time; 1.5% to 2% belongs to the top ten. Naive CD8 cells were CD45RO-negative, positively selected for CCR7, excluding terminally differentiated effector memory CD45RA+ cells. The sequenced sample was naive CD8+ T cells from PBMCs. The receptors stem from a man aged 18-30 years in good health. Some clones in this sample may be carry-over from other donors' samples.

The J gene is TRBJ2-2, the V gene TRBV15; D call uncertain. The germline V gene has CDR1 LNHNV and CDR2 YYDKDF (reference sequence). V lost 1 base and J 4 bases, leaving 13 bases between the germline ends. The CDR3 consists of 16 residues. CDR3 amino acids: CATSRVMLSSTGELFF. Written as DNA, the CDR3 is TGTGCCACCAGCAGAGTAATGCTGTCCAGCACCGGGGAGCTGTTTTTT.

This clone appeared a few times. The chain employs TRBV9 and TRBJ1-1, with D unresolved. V was pared by 0 bases and J by 5 bases, with 11 bases between. Germline CDR1 reads SGDLS; CDR2 reads YYNGEE. This CDR3 is 14 amino acids long. CDR3 sequence: CASSVDGSGTEAFF. Written as DNA, the CDR3 is TGTGCCAGCAGCGTAGACGGGAGTGGGACTGAAGCTTTCTTT.

The gene calls are TRBV6-5 and TRBJ2-1, with D perhaps matching TRBD1 (8 bases). CDR1 and CDR2 from the germline V gene are MNHEY and SVGAGI. This CDR3 contains 14 residues. V was cut by 6 bases and J by 4 bases, with 13 bases left in between. The DNA of the CDR3 is TGTGCCAGCAGGGGGGGGACAGGATACAATGAGCAGTTCTTC. Residues: CASRGGTGYNEQFF.

As DNA, the CDR3 is TGCGCCAGCAGCCATGTCCGGGGACAGGGGGCGAGTGGCTACACCTTC. This codes for CASSHVRGQGASGYTF. The chain uses TRBV4-1 and TRBJ1-2, with TRBD1 matching 12 bases. V shed 3 bases, J shed 7 bases, and the junction held 9 bases outside the gene matches. The CDR3 loop spans 16 amino acids. Germline V lookup: CDR1 MGHRA, CDR2 YSYEKL.

Regarding this clone: A single base is all that separates this from a far larger clone, so a read error is likely. This sequence joins TRBV15 and TRBJ2-7; the match to TRBD2 covers 8 bases. Germline loops: CDR1 LNHNV, CDR2 YYDKDF (reference sequence). The CDR3 totals 17 residues. J was trimmed by 3 bases and V by 1 base; bases with no gene match: 11. Here the CDR3 DNA reads TGTGCCACCAGCAGAGTCTCCAAAAGCGGGAGTCACTACGAGCAGTACTTC. Its protein is CATSRVSKSGSHYEQYF.

The V and J genes are TRBV9 and TRBJ2-7, with TRBD2 identical over 8 bases. Trimming at V came to 6 bases and at J to 5 bases, leaving 7 bases not matched to a gene. Germline V CDR1 and CDR2: SGDLS, YYNGEE. This CDR3 has 13 amino acids. CDR3 DNA sequence: TGTGCCAGCAACAGGCTAGCGGGCGACGAGCAGTACTTC. It encodes CASNRLAGDEQYF.

This chain links TRBV27 with TRBJ2-3; 9 bases are shared with TRBD2. Germline V gives CDR1 MNHEY, CDR2 SMNVEV (reference sequence). The trim removed 3 bases at V and 6 bases at J, leaving 7 bases unmatched. The CDR3 is 15 amino acids. The CDR3: CASSFASGISDTQYF. CDR3 nucleotide sequence: TGTGCCAGCAGTTTCGCTAGCGGGATATCGGATACGCAGTATTTT.

The gene calls are TRBV5-4 and TRBJ2-1, with a tentative D call TRBD2 (6 bases). V was trimmed by 4 bases and J by 2 bases, leaving 13 bases between them. The germline V gene has CDR1 SGHNT and CDR2 YYREEE (reference sequence). CDR3 size: 15 residues. CDR3 nucleotides: TGTGCCAGCAGCCACGGGGCGGGACCCTACAATGAGCAGTTCTTC. It codes for CASSHGAGPYNEQFF. The variable domain in full, with the rest retrieved from reference TRBV5-4 and TRBJ2-1, is ETGVTQSPTHLIKTRGQQVTLRCSSQSGHNTVSWYQQALGQGPQFIFQYYREEENGRGNFPPRFSGLQFPNYSSELNVNALELDDSALYLCASSHGAGPYNEQFFGPGTRLTVL.

V is TRBV28 and J is TRBJ1-5; D gene unclear. With 7 bases removed from V and 0 bases from J, the gap between germline ends came to 16 bases. This CDR3 region has 16 residues. Germline V gene lookup returns CDR1 MDHEN and CDR2 SYDVKM. CDR3 protein: CASNLYQGSSNQPQHF. The CDR3 DNA follows: TGTGCCAGCAACTTATATCAAGGATCTAGCAATCAGCCCCAGCATTTT.

The chain joins TRBV5-4 to TRBJ2-5; D is possibly TRBD1 (6 bases). V lost 0 bases to trimming and J lost 4 bases, with 13 bases between them. The germline V gene has CDR1 SGHNT and CDR2 YYREEE (reference sequence). CDR3 length: 15 amino acids. The CDR3 reads CASSLANRVGETQYF. The CDR3 DNA follows: TGTGCCAGCAGCTTGGCCAACAGGGTCGGAGAGACCCAGTACTTC.

CDR3 residues: CASSLGQGSLNTEAFF. CDR3 DNA sequence: TGTGCCAGCAGCCTAGGACAGGGGTCCCTGAACACTGAAGCTTTCTTT. The chain is built from TRBV5-4 and TRBJ1-1; 9 bases agree with TRBD1. The trim removed 4 bases at V and 0 bases at J, leaving 7 bases unmatched. Per germline, CDR1 SGHNT and CDR2 YYREEE (reference sequence). The CDR3 has 16 residues.

This chain links TRBV28 with TRBJ2-2; D gene unclear. This CDR3 comprises 13 residues. Per germline, CDR1 MDHEN and CDR2 SYDVKM. The ends were cut back, 6 bases at V and 9 bases at J, with 14 bases in the middle. The CDR3 DNA reads TGTGCCAGCAGCTTAGGCCCTAGGTGGGAGCTGTTTTTT. Translating gives CASSLGPRWELFF. Using reference TRBV28 and TRBJ2-2 for the parts outside the CDR3, the full variable domain is DVKVTQSSRYLVKRTGEKVFLECVQDMDHENMFWYRQDPGLGLRLIYFSYDVKMKEKGDIPEGYSVSREKKERFSLILESASTNQTSMYLCASSLGPRWELFFGEGSRLTVL.

V and J are TRBV5-8 and TRBJ2-2; 8 bases line up with TRBD1. CDR1 is SGHTS, CDR2 YDEGEE, per germline. The CDR3 is 17 amino acids. The junction had 14 bases not matched to a gene; V was cut back by 4 bases and J by 6 bases. The CDR3 nucleotides read TGTGCCAGCAGCAGGGGACAGGTTTGGTCAAACGCCGGGGAGCTGTTTTTT. Amino acid sequence: CASSRGQVWSNAGELFF.

On this clone itself: Other DNA sequences from this sample encode an identical CDR3 as well. V is TRBV27 and J is TRBJ2-7, with TRBD2 as a possible D gene (5 bases). This CDR3 region has 14 residues. CDR1 MNHEY and CDR2 SMNVEV come from the germline V gene (reference sequence). The V end was cut by 2 bases, the J end by 0 bases, with 8 bases between. CDR3 sequence: CASSLLGDSYEQYF. The CDR3 DNA is TGTGCCAGCAGTTTACTCGGGGACTCCTACGAGCAGTACTTC.

The gene calls are TRBV2 and TRBJ2-7; 12 nucleotides match TRBD1. The CDR3 is made up of 15 amino acids. Unmatched junction bases numbered 5, after V lost 6 bases and J lost 2 bases. Germline V lookup: CDR1 SNHLY, CDR2 FYNNEI. The CDR3 loop is CASRRGTGGTYEQYF. DNA of the CDR3: TGTGCCAGCAGACGTGGGACAGGGGGCACCTACGAGCAGTACTTC.

The rearrangement uses TRBV28 and TRBJ2-1; TRBD2 aligns across 7 bases. Losses at the gene ends were 1 base for V and 5 bases for J; bases not matched to a gene: 11. Germline values: CDR1 MDHEN, CDR2 SYDVKM. The length of the CDR3 is 17 residues. The CDR3 loop is CASSLSLAEIENNEQFF. The CDR3 DNA is TGTGCCAGCAGTTTATCTCTAGCGGAGATAGAAAACAATGAGCAGTTCTTC.

Remarks on this clone: Other DNA sequences from this sample encode an identical CDR3 as well. This chain uses TRBV28 with TRBJ1-4; D is possibly TRBD1 (5 bases). The CDR3 extends over 13 amino acids. Trimming cost V 9 bases and J 0 bases, with 8 bases left between them. Germline loops: CDR1 MDHEN, CDR2 SYDVKM. Written as DNA, the CDR3 is TGTGCCAGTTCCAGGGCAACTAATGAAAAACTGTTTTTT. Translated: CASSRATNEKLFF.

The J gene is TRBJ1-4, the V gene TRBV6-5; D is unclear. Germline CDR1 and CDR2: MNHEY and SVGAGI. Trimming removed 0 bases at V and 3 bases at J, with 11 bases between. CDR3 length equals 16 residues. The DNA for the CDR3 is TGTGCCAGCAGTTACTCGGTTCGCCAGGCTAATGAAAAACTGTTTTTT. Protein sequence: CASSYSVRQANEKLFF.

The chain is built from TRBV10-3 and TRBJ2-7, with TRBD2 as a possible D gene (5 bases). Trimming took off 6 bases at V and 6 bases at J, with 18 bases between the two ends. The CDR3 covers 14 residues. CDR1 is ENHRY and CDR2 is SYGVKD in the germline V gene. CDR3: CAISQAVRSVEQYF. The DNA of the CDR3 is TGTGCCATCAGCCAAGCGGTTAGGTCGGTCGAGCAGTACTTC.

The rearrangement uses TRBV2 and TRBJ2-7; D may be TRBD1 or TRBD2 (5 bases each). V shed 3 bases and J shed 1 base, with 10 bases lying between them. The CDR3 totals 14 residues. CDR1 is SNHLY, CDR2 FYNNEI, per germline. The CDR3 region is CASSDRDGSYEQYF. The CDR3 DNA is TGTGCCAGCAGTGACCGGGACGGTTCCTACGAGCAGTACTTC.